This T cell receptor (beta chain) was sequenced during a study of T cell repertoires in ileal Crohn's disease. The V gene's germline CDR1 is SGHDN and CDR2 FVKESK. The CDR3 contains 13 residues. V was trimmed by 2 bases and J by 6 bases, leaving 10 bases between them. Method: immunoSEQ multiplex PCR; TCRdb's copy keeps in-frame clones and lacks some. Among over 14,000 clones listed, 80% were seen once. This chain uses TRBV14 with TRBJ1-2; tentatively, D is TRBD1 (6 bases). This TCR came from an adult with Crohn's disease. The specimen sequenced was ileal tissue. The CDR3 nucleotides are TGTGCCAGCAGCCAAATCCCAGGGGATGGCTACACCTTC. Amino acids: CASSQIPGDGYTF.